The entry that follows covers one TCR beta chain sequence. Its matching antigen is unknown. The record originates from a study of blood T cell dynamics during melanoma immunotherapy. General study results and limits: Unlike progressors, later disease-control patients had W3 repertoires gaining clonality or diversity.

The CDR3 extends over 19 amino acids. CDR1 is SGHTA, CDR2 FQGNSA, per germline. Losses at the gene ends were 6 bases for V and 0 bases for J; bases not matched to a gene: 16. Time point: pre-treatment baseline. At 12 weeks after first infusion, RECIST 1.1 defined response for most patients. Some clones are missing from TCRdb's copy, which holds only in-frame ones; the method was immunoSEQ multiplex PCR. The sample has 15,000 to 20,000 clones, 80% to 95% seen once. The clonotype was recovered from a human donor with melanoma. Here the sequenced sample was blood, taken from a patient treated with checkpoint blockade. The rearrangement uses TRBV7-2 and TRBJ2-3, with 9 nucleotides matching TRBD2. DNA for the CDR3: TGTGCCAGCAGGGGGACACCCCGGCTGGCGGGGGGGAGCACAGATACGCAGTATTTT. Residues: CASRGTPRLAGGSTDTQYF.